This TCR beta chain was identified in a study of T cell responses to AZD1222 COVID-19 vaccine. Sequenced by immunoSEQ multiplex PCR; TCRdb stores in-frame clones only, minus some. The sample has approximately 97,000 clones, 91% seen once. The source material was peripheral blood, sampled on day 0 of AZD1222 vaccination. The receptor's source is an adult in good health.

CDR3 region: CASSPDANYGYTF. As DNA, the CDR3 is TGTGCCAGCAGTCCGGACGCTAACTATGGCTACACCTTC. This sequence joins TRBV2 and TRBJ1-2; D is unclear. CDR3 length: 13 residues. Germline loops: CDR1 SNHLY, CDR2 FYNNEI. V was pared by 5 bases and J by 0 bases, with 7 bases between. Full variable domain (missing parts from reference TRBV2 and TRBJ1-2): EPEVTQTPSHQVTQMGQEVILRCVPISNHLYFYWYRQILGQKVEFLVSFYNNEISEKSEIFDDQFSVERPDGSNFTLKIRSTKLEDSAMYFCASSPDANYGYTFGSGTRLTVV.